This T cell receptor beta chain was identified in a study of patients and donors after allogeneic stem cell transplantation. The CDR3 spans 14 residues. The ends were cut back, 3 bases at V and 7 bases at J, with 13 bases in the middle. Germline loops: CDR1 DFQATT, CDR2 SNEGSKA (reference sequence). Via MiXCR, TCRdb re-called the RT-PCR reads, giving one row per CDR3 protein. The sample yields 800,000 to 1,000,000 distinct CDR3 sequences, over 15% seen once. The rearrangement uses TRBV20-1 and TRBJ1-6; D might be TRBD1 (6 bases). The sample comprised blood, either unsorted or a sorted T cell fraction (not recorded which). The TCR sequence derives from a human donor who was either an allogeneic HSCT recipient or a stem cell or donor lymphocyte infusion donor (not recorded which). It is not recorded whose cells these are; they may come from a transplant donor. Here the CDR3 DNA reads TGCAGTGCTAGGGGATGGGACACCAATTCACCCCTCCACTTT. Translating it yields CSARGWDTNSPLHF.